The clone carrying this T cell receptor beta chain showed up just once. These data belong to a study of beta chain features in type 1 diabetes. The sequenced template was cDNA made from the entire isolated RNA. Profiling relied on immunoSEQ multiplex PCR, and the TCRdb table lists in-frame clones only, not all of them. The data contain fewer than 350,000 clones, 15% to 20% of them singletons. This CDR3 spans 14 amino acids. V gave up 4 bases and J gave up 5 bases; unmatched junction bases: 5. Germline CDR1 and CDR2: MNHNS and SASEGT. The sequence came from a woman aged 18-35 years in good health. The chain combines TRBV6-1 with TRBJ1-5, with 7 bases that match TRBD1. The specimen sequenced was naive CD4+ T cells from blood. CDR3 residues: CASSVDRAYQPQHF. As DNA, the CDR3 is TGTGCCAGCAGTGTTGACAGGGCCTATCAGCCCCAGCATTTT.